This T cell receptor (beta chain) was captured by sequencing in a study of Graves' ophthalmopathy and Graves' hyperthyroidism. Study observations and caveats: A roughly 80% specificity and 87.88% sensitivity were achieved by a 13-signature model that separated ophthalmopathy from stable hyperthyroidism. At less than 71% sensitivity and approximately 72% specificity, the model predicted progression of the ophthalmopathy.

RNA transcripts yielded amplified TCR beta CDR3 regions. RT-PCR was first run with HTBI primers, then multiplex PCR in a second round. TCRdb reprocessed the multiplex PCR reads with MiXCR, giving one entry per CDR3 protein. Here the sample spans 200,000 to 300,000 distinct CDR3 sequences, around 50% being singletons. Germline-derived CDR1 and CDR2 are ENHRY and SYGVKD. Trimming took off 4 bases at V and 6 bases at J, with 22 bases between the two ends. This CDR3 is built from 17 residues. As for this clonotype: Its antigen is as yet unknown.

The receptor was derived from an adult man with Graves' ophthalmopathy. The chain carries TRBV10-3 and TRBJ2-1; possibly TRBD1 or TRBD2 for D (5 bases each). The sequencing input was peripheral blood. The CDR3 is CAISGTGRRKASNEQFF. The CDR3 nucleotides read TGTGCCATCAGTGGGACGGGACGCCGGAAAGCCTCCAATGAGCAGTTCTTC.